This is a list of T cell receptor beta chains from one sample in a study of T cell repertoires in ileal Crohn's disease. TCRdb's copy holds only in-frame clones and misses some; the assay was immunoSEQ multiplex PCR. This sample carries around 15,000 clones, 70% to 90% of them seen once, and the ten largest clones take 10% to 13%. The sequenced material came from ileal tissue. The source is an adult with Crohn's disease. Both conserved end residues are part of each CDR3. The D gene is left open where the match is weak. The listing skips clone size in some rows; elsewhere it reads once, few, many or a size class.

CASSPYNPYEQYF TGTGCCAGCAGCCCCTATAATCCCTACGAGCAGTACTTC TRBJ2-7 . . 13 TRBV11-2
CASSIGTGETYEQYF TGTGCCAGCAGCATCGGGACAGGGGAAACCTACGAGCAGTACTTC TRBJ2-7 few TRBD1 15 TRBV5-4
CASSQTKGVGYTF TGTGCCAGCAGCCAAACGAAAGGGGTCGGCTACACCTTC TRBJ1-2 . . 13 TRBV13
CASSVLSGKQETQYF TGTGCCAGCAGTGTTCTTAGCGGGAAACAAGAGACCCAGTACTTC TRBJ2-5 . TRBD2 15 TRBV6-1
CASSLAAGYEQYF TGTGCCAGCAGCTTAGCCGCAGGGTACGAGCAGTACTTC TRBJ2-7 hyperexpanded . 13 TRBV7-7
CASSQAVGAGGYYEQYF TGCGCCAGCAGCCAAGCCGTGGGCGCAGGGGGCTACTACGAGCAGTACTTC TRBJ2-7 . TRBD1 17 TRBV4-3
CASSRGQSSYNEQFF TGTGCCAGCAGTCGCGGACAGAGCTCCTACAATGAGCAGTTCTTC TRBJ2-1 . . 15 TRBV7-9
CASSPNPINSGNTIYF TGCGCCAGCAGCCCGAATCCTATTAACTCTGGAAACACCATATATTTT TRBJ1-3 . . 16 TRBV4-3
CASSLGAANYEQYF TGTGCCAGCAGCTTGGGTGCGGCAAACTACGAGCAGTACTTC TRBJ2-7 . . 14 TRBV11-2
CASSRQGARGGYTF TGTGCCAGTAGCCGACAGGGGGCCAGGGGAGGCTACACCTTC TRBJ1-2 . TRBD1 14 TRBV19
CASSQARTGNTEAFF TGTGCCAGCAGCCAAGCCCGGACAGGGAACACTGAAGCTTTCTTT TRBJ1-1 . TRBD1 15 TRBV4-2
CSAMERGEQYF TGCAGTGCTATGGAACGAGGCGAGCAGTACTTC TRBJ2-7 . . 11 TRBV20-1
CASSLGGRFYEQYF TGTGCCAGCAGCTTGGGGGGGCGGTTCTACGAGCAGTACTTC TRBJ2-7 . . 14 TRBV5-6
CASSLSRNTEAFF TGTGCCAGCAGCTTATCCCGGAACACTGAAGCTTTCTTT TRBJ1-1 . . 13 TRBV11-1
CAWSVGGRQPQHF TGTGCCTGGAGTGTTGGTGGGCGTCAGCCCCAGCATTTT TRBJ1-5 . . 13 TRBV30
CASSKAGRGGPSSTQYF TGTGCCAGCAGCAAAGCTGGGCGCGGGGGCCCCTCGTCGACCCAGTACTTC TRBJ2-5 . . 17 TRBV21-1
CASTGGLNSNQPQHF TGTGCCAGCACAGGGGGGCTGAATAGCAATCAGCCCCAGCATTTT TRBJ1-5 . TRBD1 15 TRBV6-1
CASSRRGAGDEQFF TGTGCCAGCAGCCGGCGGGGGGCGGGGGATGAGCAGTTCTTC TRBJ2-1 . TRBD2 14 TRBV7-2
CASSLTGQDTEAFF TGTGCCAGCAGCTTAACGGGACAGGACACTGAAGCTTTCTTT TRBJ1-1 . TRBD1 14 TRBV7-3
CASSLGQASDTEAFF TGTGCCAGCAGCTTGGGGCAGGCTTCGGACACTGAAGCTTTCTTT TRBJ1-1 . . 15 TRBV11-2
CASSLTAGGGTGELFF TGCGCCAGCAGCTTGACGGCGGGGGGCGGCACCGGGGAGCTGTTTTTT TRBJ2-2 . TRBD2 16 TRBV5-1
CASSLGVNEQFF TGTGCCAGCAGCTTAGGAGTGAATGAGCAGTTCTTC TRBJ2-1 . . 12 TRBV11-3
CASSLRTGGTGELFF TGTGCCAGCAGCTTGAGGACAGGGGGCACCGGGGAGCTGTTTTTT TRBJ2-2 . TRBD1 15 TRBV5-6
CASSPQREVNTEAFF TGTGCCAGCAGCCCCCAACGGGAAGTGAACACTGAAGCTTTCTTT TRBJ1-1 few . 15 TRBV4-2